This T cell receptor beta chain was retrieved from a study of shared clonotypes between healthy human individuals. The CDR3 has 13 amino acids. Germline lookup yields CDR1 SGHTA and CDR2 FQGNSA. Profiled with immunoSEQ multiplex PCR; TCRdb holds only in-frame clones, not every one. The sample consists of fewer than 650,000 clones, about three quarters of them appearing once. The receptor was isolated from a woman aged 40 to 50 in good health. Some clones in this sample may be carry-over from other donors' samples. Sequenced: PBMCs. The V gene is TRBV7-2, the J gene TRBJ2-5; perhaps D is TRBD1 or TRBD2 (6 bases each). Judging by the DNA end, TRBJ2-7 fits better; the J call may be wrong. The CDR3 here is CASNAGHLYEQYF. In DNA form, the CDR3 reads TGTGCCAGCAACGCGGGACACCTTTACGAGCAGTACTTC.